The 11 T cell receptor beta chains presented below share a single source sample, sequenced in a study of early T cells in non-severe SARS-CoV-2 infection. Using its own MiXCR run on the 5' RACE reads, TCRdb lists one record per CDR3 protein. In the table there are 46,000 or so distinct CDR3 sequences, approximately 4% of which are singletons. Sequenced material: whole blood. These receptors came from an adult who was a healthcare worker with PCR-confirmed SARS-CoV-2 infection or an uninfected control (not recorded which).

This clonotype was counted at least ten times. This chain links TRBV12-3 or TRBV12-4 with TRBJ2-7; 9 bases agree with TRBD1. Trimming took 3 bases from V and 6 from J; bases not matched to a gene: 3. The CDR3 length is 13 residues. The CDR3 DNA is TGTGCCAGCAGTTTCGAGACAGGGGGCGAGCAGTACTTC. This translates into CASSFETGGEQYF.

This clonotype was observed many times. The rearrangement uses TRBV7-9 and TRBJ2-2, with TRBD1 matching over 9 bases. With 5 bases clipped from V and 4 bases from J, the junction kept 8 bases outside the gene matches. Germline CDR1 is SEHNR and CDR2 is FQNEAQ (reference sequence). This CDR3 is built from 16 residues. The chain's CDR3 is CASSQPGTGITGELFF. CDR3 nucleotide sequence: TGTGCCAGCAGCCAGCCCGGGACAGGGATCACCGGGGAGCTGTTTTTT.

The chain combines TRBV2 with TRBJ2-2; TRBD1 matches at 7 bases. V lost 7 bases and J lost 1; bases outside the gene matches: 6. CDR1 and CDR2 (germline): SNHLY, FYNNEI. The CDR3 is 15 amino acids. As DNA, the CDR3 is TGTGCCAGCACCAGACAGGGACAGAACACCGGGGAGCTGTTTTTT. It translates to CASTRQGQNTGELFF.

This chain connects TRBV5-1 to TRBJ1-1, with 7 bases that match TRBD1. The CDR3 runs to 14 residues. Germline V gene data show CDR1 as SGHRS and CDR2 as YFSETQ. The ends lost 6 bases at V and 4 bases at J; junction bases unmatched: 9. The chain's CDR3 is CASKQGRVTTEAFF. The CDR3 DNA sequence: TGCGCCAGCAAACAGGGGAGAGTAACCACTGAAGCTTTCTTT.

V usage is TRBV6-5 and J usage is TRBJ1-1; D is uncertain. Germline V gene data show CDR1 as MNHEY and CDR2 as SVGAGI. The V end lost 3 bases, the J end lost 0 bases, and 14 bases lay between the germline ends. This CDR3 region has 16 residues. The CDR3 bases are TGTGCCAGCAGTTATTATAGCGAACACCTGAACACTGAAGCTTTCTTT. It specifies CASSYYSEHLNTEAFF.

This clonotype was detected only a few times. J is TRBJ2-3 and V is TRBV6-2 or TRBV6-3; weak D call: TRBD2 (6 bases). The CDR3 covers 17 residues. Germline CDR1 and CDR2: MNHEY and SVGEGT. V lost 4 bases and J 0 bases, leaving 17 bases between the germline ends. For the CDR3, the DNA is TGTGCCAGCAGTTCGACGGGGGTTCAACCTAGCACAGATACGCAGTATTTT. The encoded protein is CASSSTGVQPSTDTQYF.

This clonotype was counted only a few times. The chain carries TRBV5-1 and TRBJ2-5, with no clear D. V lost 4 bases and J lost 1, with 8 bases in between. The CDR3 extends over 13 amino acids. Germline CDR1 and CDR2: SGHRS and YFSETQ. The CDR3 reads CASSSLSQETQYF. CDR3 coding DNA: TGCGCCAGCAGCAGCCTAAGCCAAGAGACCCAGTACTTC.

This clonotype has a handful of counts. The V call is TRBV29-1, the J call TRBJ2-7; TRBD1 is a possible D gene (6 bases). Germline CDR1 and CDR2: SQVTM and ANQGSEA. This CDR3 has 13 residues. V was clipped by 0 bases and J by 9 bases, with 15 bases between them. Here the CDR3 reads CSVEDQGRNWQYF. The CDR3 DNA reads as TGCAGCGTTGAAGATCAGGGGAGAAATTGGCAGTACTTC.

This clonotype has at least ten counts. The V gene is TRBV20-1, the J gene TRBJ2-5; tentatively, D is TRBD1 or TRBD2 (6 bases each). Trimming stripped 5 bases from V and 7 bases from J, with 17 bases between. The CDR3 spans 13 residues. Germline loops: CDR1 DFQATT, CDR2 SNEGSKA (reference sequence). Written as DNA, the CDR3 is TGCAGTGCTGCCCCCGGGGGCCGGACGACCCAGTACTTC. It specifies CSAAPGGRTTQYF.

V gene TRBV3-1 combines with J gene TRBJ2-1; 7 nucleotides match TRBD2. Germline values: CDR1 LGHDT, CDR2 YNNKEL (reference sequence). After removal of 0 bases from V and 8 bases from J, the junction contained 10 bases not matched to a gene. The CDR3 extends over 16 amino acids. This CDR3 reads CASSQERLALSYEQFF. DNA for the CDR3: TGTGCCAGCAGCCAAGAAAGACTAGCACTGAGCTATGAGCAGTTCTTC.

This clonotype was observed many times. This chain joins TRBV4-1 and TRBJ2-1, with 8 bases aligning to TRBD2. Germline CDR1 and CDR2: MGHRA and YSYEKL. V lost 1 base and J lost 3; bases outside the gene matches: 8. The CDR3 is made up of 17 amino acids. The CDR3: CASSQVTAGELYNEQFF. The CDR3 coding sequence is TGCGCCAGCAGCCAAGTTACAGCGGGAGAGCTCTACAATGAGCAGTTCTTC.